Listed below are T cell receptor beta chains from one sample, sequenced in a study of identical twins. TCRdb analysed the 5' RACE reads with MiXCR anew, one entry per CDR3 protein. The data show around 510,000 distinct CDR3 sequences, roughly an eighth seen once. The sample also formed part of further work on yellow fever vaccine responses in identical twins.

The source material was CD4+ T cells sorted from blood. The receptors shown here come from a woman aged 18 to 35 in good health. The CDR3 runs from the conserved cysteine through the conserved F or W. The D gene is left open where the match is weak. The size entry is marked missing in some rows and otherwise reads once, few, many or a size class.

J	D	V	size	CDR3	DNA
TRBJ2-3	TRBD2	TRBV2	-	CAFCLMLAGGLMRDTQYF	TGTGCCTTCTGTTTAATGCTAGCGGGGGGCCTCATGAGGGATACGCAGTATTTT
TRBJ1-3	-	TRBV9	-	CASSEPQEWGNTIYF	TGTGCCAGCAGCGAGCCACAGGAATGGGGAAACACCATATATTTT
TRBJ2-7	TRBD1	TRBV27	-	CASSSPGGREQYF	TGTGCCAGCAGTAGTCCAGGGGGTCGGGAGCAGTACTTC
TRBJ2-1	-	TRBV7-9	few	CASINNEQFF	TGTGCCAGCATCAACAATGAGCAGTTCTTC
TRBJ2-7	-	TRBV7-2	many	CASSSSNYEQYF	TGTGCCAGCAGCTCGTCGAACTACGAGCAGTACTTC
TRBJ2-7	TRBD1	TRBV24-1	few	CATSDPRQGSYEQYF	TGTGCCACCAGTGATCCCAGACAGGGCTCCTACGAGCAGTACTTC
TRBJ1-1	-	TRBV20-1	-	CSARTDMNTEAFF	TGCAGTGCAAGGACAGACATGAACACTGAAGCTTTCTTT
TRBJ2-1	TRBD1	TRBV12-3/TRBV12-4	many	CASTRDRGWNNEQFF	TGTGCCAGCACCCGGGACAGGGGATGGAACAATGAGCAGTTCTTC
TRBJ2-5	-	TRBV7-9	-	CASSFKGKETQYF	TGTGCCAGCAGCTTTAAAGGAAAAGAGACCCAGTACTTC
TRBJ1-6	TRBD1	TRBV7-8	many	CASSLVGTVDSPLHF	TGTGCCAGCAGCTTAGTGGGGACAGTGGATTCACCCCTCCACTTT
TRBJ1-5	-	TRBV10-3	few	CAISESRGGGQPQHF	TGTGCCATCAGTGAATCCCGGGGGGGAGGTCAGCCCCAGCATTTT
TRBJ2-2	-	TRBV27	-	CASSPSRTGELFF	TGTGCCAGCAGTCCCTCGCGCACCGGGGAGCTGTTTTTT
TRBJ1-3	-	TRBV29-1	many	CSVEAGSGNTIYF	TGCAGCGTTGAAGCAGGGTCTGGAAACACCATATATTTT
TRBJ2-5	TRBD1	TRBV7-9	-	CASSLDRGLETQYF	TGTGCCAGCAGCTTGGACAGGGGATTAGAGACCCAGTACTTC
TRBJ2-2	-	TRBV3-1	-	CASSQARGASGELFF	TGTGCCAGCAGCCAAGCTAGGGGGGCGTCCGGGGAGCTGTTTTTT
TRBJ2-5	TRBD2	TRBV20-1	-	CSARRGSGGETQYF	TGCAGTGCTAGGAGAGGTAGCGGGGGAGAGACCCAGTACTTC
TRBJ1-1	-	TRBV12-3/TRBV12-4	many	CASSSVLGENTEAFF	TGTGCCAGCAGTTCAGTATTAGGCGAGAACACTGAAGCTTTCTTT
TRBJ1-6	-	TRBV20-1	-	CSARGAGTVNSPLHF	TGCAGTGCTAGGGGGGCCGGGACGGTGAATTCACCCCTCCACTTT
TRBJ1-6	-	TRBV7-8	once	CPSSLGRAPSPLHF	TGTCCCAGCAGCTTGGGCAGGGCCCCTTCACCCCTCCACTTT
TRBJ2-1	-	TRBV11-2	many	CASSLFPTGQPYNEQFF	TGTGCCAGCAGCTTATTCCCCACTGGGCAGCCGTACAATGAGCAGTTCTTC
TRBJ2-3	TRBD2	TRBV12-3/TRBV12-4	many	CASSLSTSGGHTDTQYF	TGTGCCAGCAGTTTATCGACTAGCGGGGGCCACACAGATACGCAGTATTTT
TRBJ2-5	TRBD2	TRBV5-1	-	CASSRGASGGQETQYF	TGCGCCAGCAGCCGAGGAGCTAGCGGCGGACAAGAGACCCAGTACTTC
TRBJ2-1	-	TRBV7-3	few	CASSPKTGHNEQFF	TGTGCCAGCAGCCCGAAGACAGGTCACAATGAGCAGTTCTTC
TRBJ2-2	-	TRBV6-6	few	CASSYERELFF	TGTGCCAGCAGTTATGAGCGGGAGCTGTTTTTT
TRBJ2-1	TRBD2	TRBV4-2	few	CASSPLAGRLDEQFF	TGTGCCAGCAGCCCTCTAGCGGGACGATTGGATGAGCAGTTCTTC
TRBJ2-5	-	TRBV12-3/TRBV12-4	few	CASSFQGGKETQYF	TGTGCCAGCAGTTTTCAGGGAGGAAAGGAGACCCAGTACTTC
TRBJ2-1	-	TRBV4-3	few	CASSQDWTHNEQFF	TGCGCCAGCAGCCAAGATTGGACCCACAATGAGCAGTTCTTC
TRBJ2-3	TRBD1	TRBV10-3	-	CATRTGTGGTDTQYF	TGTGCCACTAGGACAGGGACGGGGGGCACAGATACGCAGTATTTT
TRBJ2-7	-	TRBV3-1	-	CASSQPPGRGSYEQYF	TGTGCCAGCAGCCAACCCCCGGGACGGGGGTCCTACGAGCAGTACTTC
TRBJ2-7	TRBD1	TRBV6-5	-	CASRQGEKEYF	TGTGCCAGCAGGCAGGGGGAGAAAGAGTACTTC
TRBJ2-2	TRBD2	TRBV6-1	-	CASRLPGAGGGGGLFF	TGTGCCAGCAGACTCCCCGGGGCGGGAGGTGGCGGGGGGCTGTTTTTT
TRBJ2-2	TRBD1	TRBV4-3	few	CASSQTGGPNTGELFF	TGCGCCAGCAGCCAAACAGGGGGCCCGAACACCGGGGAGCTGTTTTTT
TRBJ2-3	-	TRBV5-6	-	CASSLAGGAGPDTQYF	TGTGCCAGCAGCTTGGCGGGGGGCGCAGGCCCAGATACGCAGTATTTT
TRBJ2-7	-	TRBV6-5	-	CASSYSSLPYEQYF	TGTGCCAGCAGTTACTCGTCCCTTCCCTACGAGCAGTACTTC
TRBJ2-5	TRBD2	TRBV11-2	-	CASSQTSGGSQETQYF	TGTGCCAGCAGCCAAACTAGCGGGGGGTCCCAAGAGACCCAGTACTTC
TRBJ2-7	-	TRBV20-1	-	CSASAASINEQYF	TGCAGTGCTAGTGCCGCTTCTATCAACGAGCAGTACTTC
TRBJ2-3	TRBD2	TRBV5-1	-	CASSLGAGGPIDTQYF	TGCGCCAGCAGCTTGGGAGCGGGGGGGCCGATAGATACGCAGTATTTT
TRBJ2-1	-	TRBV7-9	-	CASRGAGGSYNEQFF	TGTGCCAGCAGGGGGGCCGGCGGGTCCTACAATGAGCAGTTCTTC
TRBJ2-1	-	TRBV20-1	few	CSGQRAYNEQFF	TGCAGTGGCCAGAGGGCCTACAATGAGCAGTTCTTC
TRBJ2-3	TRBD1	TRBV3-1	-	CASSQKGGRGTDTQYF	TGTGCCAGCAGCCAAAAAGGTGGCAGGGGGACAGATACGCAGTATTTT
TRBJ2-2	-	TRBV18	-	CASSPTVALINTGELFF	TGTGCCAGCTCACCAACGGTCGCACTTATAAACACCGGGGAGCTGTTTTTT
TRBJ1-3	TRBD1	TRBV3-1	few	CASAISGQPGSTIYF	TGTGCCAGCGCGATATCGGGACAGCCCGGTTCCACCATATATTTT
TRBJ1-2	TRBD1	TRBV25-1	-	CASSDLDRALGYTF	TGTGCCAGCAGTGACCTCGACAGGGCCCTTGGCTACACCTTC
TRBJ2-1	-	TRBV12-3/TRBV12-4	many	CASKTINYNEQFF	TGTGCCAGCAAGACGATAAACTACAATGAGCAGTTCTTC
TRBJ1-6	-	TRBV9	few	CASSGTAYNSPLHF	TGTGCCAGCAGCGGGACAGCCTATAATTCACCCCTCCACTTT
TRBJ2-7	TRBD1	TRBV7-9	many	CASSLATGTGEQYF	TGTGCCAGCAGCTTAGCGACAGGGACAGGCGAGCAGTACTTC
TRBJ2-2	-	TRBV3-1	-	CASSQAGGLSLNGELFF	TGTGCCAGCAGCCAAGCGGGGGGCTTAAGTTTGAACGGGGAGCTGTTTTTT
TRBJ2-7	TRBD2	TRBV20-1	many	CSASGLAGYEQYF	TGCAGTGCCTCGGGACTAGCGGGATACGAGCAGTACTTC
TRBJ2-5	TRBD2	TRBV24-1	-	CATSDQTSGQETQYF	TGTGCCACCAGTGATCAAACTAGCGGACAAGAGACCCAGTACTTC
TRBJ2-1	TRBD2	TRBV24-1	many	CATSDSTGTSGYSYNEQFF	TGTGCCACCAGTGATTCCACCGGGACTAGCGGATACTCCTACAATGAGCAGTTCTTC
TRBJ2-7	TRBD1	TRBV28	few	CASSSPGQGADEQYF	TGTGCCAGCAGTTCACCGGGACAGGGGGCTGACGAGCAGTACTTC